The clone carrying this TCR beta chain was detected only a few times. The CDR3 is made up of 13 amino acids. Germline assignment: CDR1 SNHLY and CDR2 FYNNEI. Unmatched junction bases numbered 3, after V lost 4 bases and J lost 11 bases. How the authors handled the data: Cell counts per sample came from amplifying reference gene primers. Sequencing used immunoSEQ multiplex PCR; TCRdb keeps in-frame clones, though not all of them. That table furnishes V, J and clone size, whereas the DNA furnished D and trimming. The table lists roughly 570,000 clones, roughly 89% of them singletons. Seattle patients were enrolled while actively infected and followed longitudinally. This entry is derived from a study of blood T cell repertoires in COVID-19. About the study: In each case, the material was cDNA or gDNA derived from T cells, B-cell-depleted T cells, or PBMCs.

The gene calls are TRBV2 and TRBJ1-4; 11 nucleotides align to TRBD1. This clonotype was sampled from a woman between 45 and 60 years old with COVID-19, enrolled during active disease. The sequenced material came from peripheral blood. The CDR3 region is CASSVGQGGKLFF. The CDR3 coding sequence is TGTGCCAGCAGTGTGGGACAGGGGGGCAAACTGTTTTTT.